The 10 T cell receptor beta chains presented below share a single source sample, sequenced in a study of blood T cell repertoires in COVID-19. Here immunoSEQ multiplex PCR was the method, and the copy in TCRdb shows in-frame clones only, minus some. This table holds 150,000 to 200,000 clones, roughly 74% found once. Material for sequencing was peripheral blood. All receptors come from a woman of 80 years or more with acute or convalescent COVID-19.

This clone was seen only a few times. V gene TRBV10-3 combines with J gene TRBJ1-1; D not resolved. The CDR3 runs 14 residues. The V end lost 6 bases, the J end lost 0 bases, and 11 bases lay between the germline ends. The germline gives CDR1 ENHRY, CDR2 SYGVKD. CDR3 DNA sequence: TGTGCCATCAGGGACGGAGGAGTGAACACTGAAGCTTTCTTT. It encodes CAIRDGGVNTEAFF.

The V and J genes are TRBV21-1 and TRBJ1-5; TRBD1 is taken as the D call from the table, unchecked against the DNA. TRBV21-1 is listed as a pseudogene. This CDR3 comprises 16 residues. The CDR3: CASDLKGPYSNQPQHF. The CDR3 DNA follows: TGTGCCAGCGACCTAAAGGGGCCCTATAGCAATCAGCCCCAGCATTTT.

This clone was observed a handful of times. V and J are TRBV6-5 and TRBJ1-5; D not certain. In germline, CDR1 is MNHEY, CDR2 SVGAGI. Trimming shortened V by 6 bases and J by 4 bases, and 10 bases separated the two germline ends. The CDR3 spans 13 residues. This chain's CDR3 is CASRTGVNQPQHF. As DNA, the CDR3 is TGTGCCAGCAGGACCGGGGTTAATCAGCCCCAGCATTTT.

The chain couples TRBV13 to TRBJ1-1, with TRBD1 as a possible D gene (6 bases). The germline V gene encodes CDR1 PRHDT and CDR2 FYEKMQ (reference sequence). Deletions cut 3 bases from V and 5 bases from J, with 16 bases between. CDR3 length equals 15 residues. This chain's CDR3 is CASSLGAGDYTEAFF. CDR3 nucleotide sequence: TGTGCCAGCAGCTTGGGGGCAGGGGATTATACTGAAGCTTTCTTT.

The V call is TRBV18, the J call TRBJ2-5; 11 bases fit TRBD2. V lost 6 bases to trimming and J lost 4 bases; unmatched junction nucleotides: 7. The CDR3 sequence is 15 residues long. Germline-derived CDR1 and CDR2 are KGHSH and LQKENI. The chain's CDR3 is CASSSGLAAPETQYF. The CDR3 DNA reads TGTGCCAGCTCGTCGGGACTAGCGGCCCCAGAGACCCAGTACTTC. The complete variable domain, with remaining parts taken from reference TRBV18 and TRBJ2-5, reads NAGVMQNPRHLVRRRGQEARLRCSPMKGHSHVYWYRQLPEEGLKFMVYLQKENIIDESGMPKERFSAEFPKEGPSILRIQQVVRGDSAAYFCASSSGLAAPETQYFGPGTRLLVL.

The rearrangement uses TRBV3-1 (or the pseudogene TRBV3-2) and TRBJ1-1, with 10 positions matching TRBD1. V gave up 2 bases and J gave up 12 bases; unmatched junction bases: 6. The CDR3 loop spans 13 amino acids. CDR1 is LGHDT, CDR2 YNNKEL, per germline (reference sequence). CDR3 residues: CASSQTDRGGTFF. DNA for the CDR3: TGTGCCAGCAGCCAAACGGACAGGGGGGGAACTTTCTTT.

The rearrangement links TRBV7-6 to TRBJ1-2; no clear D. This CDR3 is built from 16 residues. Trimming stripped 1 base from V and 0 bases from J, with 12 bases between. Germline values: CDR1 SGHVS, CDR2 FNYEAQ. In DNA, the CDR3 is TGTGCCAGCAGCTTAGGAGGCGTCGCACCTAACTATGGCTACACCTTC. Amino acid sequence: CASSLGGVAPNYGYTF.

J is TRBJ1-6 and V is TRBV7-2, with a possible D match to TRBD1 (6 bases). Germline V lookup: CDR1 SGHTA, CDR2 FQGNSA. Trimming left V 5 bases short and J 7 bases short, with 15 bases between. CDR3 length: 15 amino acids. CDR3 sequence reads: CASSDRQVGNSPLHF. The CDR3 region has the DNA TGTGCCAGCAGCGACAGACAGGTGGGCAATTCACCCCTCCACTTT.

The V call is TRBV7-6, the J call TRBJ1-2; 7 nucleotides agree with TRBD1. Germline values: CDR1 SGHVS, CDR2 FNYEAQ. The CDR3 totals 17 residues. Unmatched junction bases numbered 13, after V lost 1 base and J lost 5 bases. The CDR3 sequence: CASSLGASQGSSYGYTF. The CDR3 DNA sequence: TGTGCCAGCAGCTTAGGGGCTTCACAGGGGTCTTCTTATGGCTACACCTTC.

The rearrangement uses TRBV5-1 and TRBJ1-6, with D perhaps TRBD1 (5 bases). V was trimmed by 0 bases and J by 6 bases, leaving 16 bases between them. Germline CDR1 is SGHRS and CDR2 is YFSETQ. CDR3 length equals 17 residues. The CDR3 nucleotides read TGCGCCAGCAGCTTGGTTGGGACTTCTGGCGGTAATTCACCCCTCCACTTT. Amino acids: CASSLVGTSGGNSPLHF.